Following are 19 T cell receptor beta chains from one sample sequenced in a study of long-term antiretroviral therapy in people with HIV. The libraries were made with immunoSEQ v3.0 at survey level. The protocol was immunoSEQ multiplex PCR, while the TCRdb copy is restricted to in-frame clones and leaves out a portion. Here the sample spans 21,000 or so clones, more than 75% being singletons. Sequenced material: unsorted PBMCs, taken 2.3 years after starting antiretroviral therapy. These receptors came from a man in his 60s with HIV.

The rearrangement joins TRBV6-5 to TRBJ2-7; D might be TRBD1 (6 bases). Germline CDR1 MNHEY, CDR2 SVGAGI. The CDR3 is 14 amino acids. V was clipped by 2 bases and J by 5 bases, with 13 bases between them. CDR3 residues: CASSYTQGAHEQYF. The CDR3 DNA follows: TGTGCCAGCAGTTACACACAGGGAGCCCACGAGCAGTACTTC.

The gene calls are TRBV4-3 and TRBJ1-5; D remains unclear. In germline, CDR1 is LGHNA, CDR2 YSLEER. V was clipped by 0 bases and J by 1 base, with 10 bases between them. The CDR3 has 16 amino acids. The CDR3, as DNA: TGCGCCAGCAGCCAAGATTATAGGGTGAGCAATCAGCCCCAGCATTTT. Amino acid sequence: CASSQDYRVSNQPQHF.

V is TRBV5-1 and J is TRBJ2-5; tentatively, D is TRBD2 (6 bases). Germline V CDR1 and CDR2: SGHRS, YFSETQ. V lost 3 bases and J lost 2, with 11 bases in between. This CDR3 comprises 14 residues. This CDR3 reads CASSSGGQQETQYF. As DNA, the CDR3 is TGCGCCAGCAGCTCCGGGGGTCAGCAAGAGACCCAGTACTTC.

This clone was picked up one time. This chain links TRBV27 with TRBJ2-7; TRBD2 agrees at 8 bases. J lost 3 bases, V lost 5 bases, and 9 bases had no gene match. The CDR3 loop spans 15 amino acids. The germline gives CDR1 MNHEY, CDR2 SMNVEV (reference sequence). The CDR3, as DNA: TGTGCCAGCAGTCCCTACCCGGGACTAGGCTACGAGCAGTACTTC. This encodes CASSPYPGLGYEQYF.

The genes are TRBV15 and TRBJ2-5; D may be TRBD2 (5 bases). The CDR3 covers 14 residues. The germline V gene has CDR1 LNHNV and CDR2 YYDKDF (reference sequence). Deletions cut 7 bases from V and 1 base from J, with 13 bases between. The CDR3 here is CATKLMRAQETQYF. The CDR3 DNA is TGTGCCACCAAGTTGATGAGGGCCCAAGAGACCCAGTACTTC.

V gene TRBV28 combines with J gene TRBJ1-2; possible D gene TRBD1, 6 bases. The CDR3 covers 15 residues. The V end lost 3 bases, the J end lost 8 bases, and 19 bases lay between the germline ends. Germline CDR1 MDHEN, CDR2 SYDVKM. The CDR3 protein is CASSFQGRIISGYTF. In DNA form, the CDR3 reads TGTGCCAGCAGTTTCCAGGGGCGAATAATATCCGGCTACACCTTC.

The rearrangement links TRBV28 to TRBJ1-1; D uncertain. The CDR3 runs 12 residues. Per the germline V gene, CDR1 is MDHEN and CDR2 is SYDVKM. With 5 bases removed from V and 5 bases from J, the gap between germline ends came to 9 bases. The CDR3 bases are TGTGCCAGCAGTCCCGAATGGACTGAAGCTTTCTTT. It specifies CASSPEWTEAFF.

The chain couples TRBV11-3 to TRBJ2-1, with D maybe TRBD2 (5 bases). The CDR3 extends over 15 amino acids. Per the germline V gene, CDR1 is SGHNT and CDR2 is YENEEA. The V gene lost 2 bases and the J gene lost 7 bases, with 15 bases spanning the gap. The CDR3 sequence is CASSLLRGRENEQFF. The CDR3 bases are TGTGCCAGCAGCTTACTCCGGGGTCGAGAGAATGAGCAGTTCTTC.

The chain's CDR3 is CASSYSGNSNQPQHF. The CDR3, as DNA: TGTGCCAGCAGTTACTCCGGGAATAGCAATCAGCCCCAGCATTTT. The chain couples TRBV6-7 to TRBJ1-5, with unresolved D. TRBV6-7 is sorted into the ORF group, with uncertain function. Trimming took 0 bases from V and 0 from J, leaving 6 bases between them. This CDR3 comprises 15 residues.

The chain recombines TRBV6-5 with TRBJ1-2; TRBD1 aligns across 12 bases. Germline loops: CDR1 MNHEY, CDR2 SVGAGI. The junction had 7 bases not matched to a gene; V was cut back by 6 bases and J by 5 bases. The CDR3 has 15 amino acids. For the CDR3, the DNA is TGTGCCAGCAGGCAAGGGACAGGGGGCGAGTATGGCTACACCTTC. It encodes CASRQGTGGEYGYTF.

This clone has more than one count but fewer than ten. This CDR3 is CASSLEFRPDEQYF. The CDR3 nucleotides are TGTGCCAGCAGCTTGGAGTTTCGGCCCGACGAGCAGTACTTC. J is TRBJ2-7 and V is TRBV5-6; the D is unclear. Trimming took 0 bases from V and 5 from J, leaving 12 bases between them. CDR1 is SGHDT and CDR2 is YYEEEE in the germline V gene. This CDR3 region has 14 residues.

The chain combines TRBV18 with TRBJ2-7; D remains unclear. The V end lost 0 bases, the J end lost 1 base, and 10 bases lay between the germline ends. Looked up from germline, CDR1 is KGHSH and CDR2 is LQKENI. CDR3 length: 15 residues. CDR3 nucleotide sequence: TGTGCCAGCTCACCACCGGGGTATTGGTCCTACGAGCAGTACTTC. This sequence encodes CASSPPGYWSYEQYF. Full variable domain (outside the CDR3, taken from reference TRBV18 and TRBJ2-7): NAGVMQNPRHLVRRRGQEARLRCSPMKGHSHVYWYRQLPEEGLKFMVYLQKENIIDESGMPKERFSAEFPKEGPSILRIQQVVRGDSAAYFCASSPPGYWSYEQYFGPGTRLTVT.

The chain employs TRBV10-3 and TRBJ2-5, with unresolved D. V was cut by 2 bases and J by 5 bases, with 3 bases left in between. CDR1 and CDR2 (germline): ENHRY, SYGVKD. The CDR3 loop spans 11 amino acids. The CDR3 spells CAISELETQYF. DNA of the CDR3: TGTGCCATCAGTGAGCTGGAGACCCAGTACTTC.

The V call is TRBV5-5, the J call TRBJ2-1; no reliable D call. The CDR3 runs to 14 residues. Per the germline V gene, CDR1 is SGHKS and CDR2 is YYEKEE (reference sequence). V gave up 0 bases and J gave up 6 bases, with 10 bases separating them. CDR3 loop: CASSLELYGNEQFF. The CDR3 coding sequence is TGTGCCAGCAGCTTGGAACTCTATGGCAATGAGCAGTTCTTC.

The chain links TRBV5-1 to TRBJ2-2; 13 nucleotides match TRBD2. The CDR3 has 16 residues. Germline V gene data show CDR1 as SGHRS and CDR2 as YFSETQ. Trimming at V came to 1 base and at J to 5 bases, leaving 2 bases not matched to a gene. The CDR3 region has the DNA TGCGCCAGCAGCTTGTGGACTAGCGGGGGAACCGGGGAGCTGTTTTTT. It specifies CASSLWTSGGTGELFF.

This clone was picked up a small number of times. The CDR3 sequence: CASSLGGGTGNQPQHF. The CDR3, as DNA: TGTGCCAGCAGCCTGGGGGGGGGCACAGGCAATCAGCCCCAGCATTTT. The J gene is TRBJ1-5, the V gene TRBV9; a possible D gene is TRBD1 (6 bases). Trimming removed 4 bases from V and 2 bases from J, with 16 bases in between. The CDR3 has 16 residues. CDR1 SGDLS and CDR2 YYNGEE come from the germline V gene.

This CDR3 is CASSPYTGELFF. In nucleotides, the CDR3 is TGTGCCAGCAGTCCGTACACCGGGGAGCTGTTTTTT. The chain combines TRBV27 with TRBJ2-2; D unclear. Looked up from germline, CDR1 is MNHEY and CDR2 is SMNVEV (reference sequence). This CDR3 contains 12 residues. V lost 5 bases to trimming and J lost 3 bases, with 4 bases between them.

In this sample, this clone turned up a few times. V gene TRBV4-2 combines with J gene TRBJ1-5; 7 bases map to TRBD1. Germline V gene data show CDR1 as LGHNA and CDR2 as YNFKEQ. Germline trimming cut 3 bases from V and 7 bases from J; bases unmatched to any gene: 6. This CDR3 comprises 14 residues. CDR3 sequence: CASSQDLQGQPQHF. The CDR3 nucleotides read TGTGCCAGCAGCCAGGACCTACAGGGGCAGCCCCAGCATTTT.

The chain couples TRBV5-1 to TRBJ2-1, with 7 bases fitting TRBD2. Germline V lookup: CDR1 SGHRS, CDR2 YFSETQ. With 2 bases clipped from V and 8 bases from J, the junction kept 7 bases outside the gene matches. The CDR3 spans 14 residues. The CDR3 spells CASSLAGSYHEQFF. DNA for the CDR3: TGCGCCAGCAGCTTAGCGGGATCTTACCATGAGCAGTTCTTC.